The 12 T cell receptor beta chains reported below all come from one sample, sequenced in a study of human T cells and chemical hapten exposure. TCRdb reprocessed the RACE reads with MiXCR, giving one entry per CDR3 protein. The sample lists around 50,000 distinct CDR3 sequences, around a tenth occurring once. Specified time point: patch test 1, 2 weeks after DPC sensitization. Treatment: therapeutic diphenylcyclopropenone sensitization with weekly scalp DPC. The source material was whole blood, sampled in connection with sensitization to the hapten diphenylcyclopropenone (DPC). Source of these receptors: a woman in her forties or fifties with alopecia areata. Some clones in this sample may be carry-over from other donors' samples.

This clonotype showed up many times. The CDR3 bases are TGTGCCAGCAGTCCGACAGGGGCCCATCAGAACACTGAAGCTTTCTTT. It specifies CASSPTGAHQNTEAFF. The chain employs TRBV7-2 and TRBJ1-1, with 8 bases fitting TRBD1. The CDR3 consists of 16 residues. Germline V CDR1 and CDR2: SGHTA, FQGNSA. The V gene end was trimmed by 6 bases and the J gene end by 1 base; junction bases not matched to a gene: 10.

J is TRBJ1-1 and V is TRBV6-4; D ambiguous. The CDR3 totals 13 residues. V lost 4 bases and J lost 2, with 8 bases in between. Germline assignment: CDR1 MRHNA and CDR2 SNTAGT. The CDR3 spells CASSVTDNTEAFF. CDR3 coding DNA: TGTGCCAGCAGTGTAACAGATAACACTGAAGCTTTCTTT.

This clonotype was observed at least ten times. The rearrangement joins TRBV29-1 to TRBJ2-7, with D possibly being TRBD1 (7 bases). Germline CDR1 SQVTM, CDR2 ANQGSEA. The CDR3 covers 12 residues. The CDR3 DNA reads as TGCAGTGCCAGGGGGGAGACCTACGAGCAGTACTTC. It specifies CSARGETYEQYF.

This clonotype showed up many times. The CDR3 coding sequence is TGTGCCAGCAGTTTGACGGCTGCGGGTGTCGATGGCTACACCTTC. Amino acid sequence: CASSLTAAGVDGYTF. The chain recombines TRBV12-3 or TRBV12-4 with TRBJ1-2; D call uncertain. This CDR3 has 15 amino acids. V was cut by 3 bases and J by 6 bases, with 17 bases left in between.

This clonotype appeared many times. The rearrangement links TRBV7-9 to TRBJ1-5; D perhaps matches TRBD1 (5 bases). V was cut by 5 bases and J by 1 base, with 15 bases left in between. Germline V gives CDR1 SEHNR, CDR2 FQNEAQ (reference sequence). The CDR3 extends over 16 amino acids. CDR3: CASSPSGGRSNQPQHF. CDR3 coding DNA: TGTGCCAGCAGCCCGAGCGGGGGACGCAGCAATCAGCCCCAGCATTTT. Full variable domain (missing parts from reference TRBV7-9 and TRBJ1-5): DTGVSQNPRHKITKRGQNVTFRCDPISEHNRLYWYRQTLGQGPEFLTYFQNEAQLEKSRLLSDRFSAERPKGSFSTLEIQRTEQGDSAMYLCASSPSGGRSNQPQHFGDGTRLSIL.

Ten or more counts support this clonotype. The chain recombines TRBV15 with TRBJ1-5, with 7 bases lining up with TRBD1. The germline CDR1 and CDR2 sequences are LNHNV and YYDKDF (reference sequence). V gave up 5 bases and J gave up 4 bases; unmatched junction bases: 11. The CDR3 consists of 16 residues. As DNA, the CDR3 is TGTGCCACCAGCTCGGACAGGTCAAGAGGTAATCAGCCCCAGCATTTT. Its protein is CATSSDRSRGNQPQHF.

Ten or more counts support this clonotype. The V call is TRBV20-1, the J call TRBJ1-2; D is uncertain. Germline assignment: CDR1 DFQATT and CDR2 SNEGSKA (reference sequence). The V and J ends lost 0 bases and 5 bases respectively, with 7 bases between them. The CDR3 totals 12 residues. CDR3 region: CSARDPIYGYTF. In nucleotides, the CDR3 is TGCAGTGCTAGAGATCCAATATATGGCTACACCTTC.

This clonotype was observed many times. V usage is TRBV5-6 and J usage is TRBJ1-2; D perhaps matches TRBD1 (5 bases). Germline-derived CDR1 and CDR2 are SGHDT and YYEEEE. V was trimmed by 1 base and J by 4 bases, leaving 17 bases between them. This CDR3 has 16 residues. CDR3 sequence: CASSLLGQVLGYGYTF. The CDR3 region has the DNA TGTGCCAGCAGCTTGCTGGGGCAGGTCCTAGGCTATGGCTACACCTTC.

The gene calls are TRBV7-2 and TRBJ2-3; 7 nucleotides match TRBD2. After removal of 4 bases from V and 5 bases from J, the junction contained 9 bases not matched to a gene. The V gene's germline CDR1 is SGHTA and CDR2 FQGNSA. This CDR3 spans 15 amino acids. The CDR3 coding sequence is TGTGCCAGCAGCTCCCGCGGGAGTGAGAAAGATACGCAGTATTTT. This translates into CASSSRGSEKDTQYF.

On this clonotype itself: A much larger clone differs from this one at a single base, so this may be a read error. Likely a read error: the CDR3 ends without its conserved phenylalanine or tryptophan. The chain combines TRBV5-4 with TRBJ2-5; TRBD1 might be the D (6 bases). The CDR3 loop spans 13 amino acids. Per germline, CDR1 SGHNT and CDR2 YYREEE (reference sequence). V lost 5 bases, J lost 2 bases, and 10 bases lay in between. The CDR3 sequence is CASRLGGQETQYL. As DNA, the CDR3 is TGTGCCAGCAGATTAGGGGGACAAGAGACCCAGTACCTC.

This clonotype has ten or more counts. The chain is built from TRBV19 and TRBJ2-1, with D maybe TRBD1 (7 bases). Germline CDR1 is LNHDA and CDR2 is SQIVND (reference sequence). The CDR3 extends over 19 amino acids. V was trimmed by 5 bases and J by 4 bases, leaving 27 bases between them. CDR3 sequence: CASSVTGVIAGNGYNEQFF. The CDR3, as DNA: TGTGCCAGTAGTGTCACAGGGGTTATTGCGGGAAACGGATACAATGAGCAGTTCTTC.

V gene TRBV7-6 combines with J gene TRBJ2-5, with D maybe TRBD1 (6 bases). There are 15 residues in the CDR3. Germline CDR1 and CDR2: SGHVS and FNYEAQ. Deletions cut 1 base from V and 4 bases from J, with 13 bases between. The CDR3 protein is CASSLDRQEGETQYF. Written as DNA, the CDR3 is TGTGCCAGCAGCTTAGATCGACAGGAAGGAGAGACCCAGTACTTC.